A selection of T cell receptor beta chains follows, all from one sample in a study of T cells in Graves' hyperthyroidism and ophthalmopathy. MiXCR was run by TCRdb on the multiplex PCR reads, yielding one entry per CDR3 protein. The sample has nearly 750,000 distinct CDR3 sequences, approximately 40% seen once. Specimen: blood. The receptors were sampled from a woman aged 40 to 55 with Graves' hyperthyroidism. Each CDR3 is given with its conserved first and last residue. A D gene is named only where the DNA matches it firmly. Clone size is not always given. Where it is, it says once, few, many or a class for expanded clones.

j_call d_call clone_size v_call cdr3_aa cdr3_nt
TRBJ1-2 . many TRBV10-3 CAISARGNYGYTF TGTGCCATCAGTGCGCGGGGGAACTATGGCTACACCTTC
TRBJ2-7 TRBD1 . TRBV2 CASSYSGTASYEQYF TGTGCCAGCAGTTACTCCGGGACAGCCTCCTACGAGCAGTACTTC
TRBJ1-1 TRBD1 . TRBV10-1 CASSGTGTTTEAFF TGCGCCAGCAGTGGGACAGGGACGACTACTGAAGCTTTCTTT
TRBJ1-4 TRBD1 . TRBV5-1 CASSSETGIFWTNEKLFF TGCGCCAGCAGTTCGGAGACAGGGATCTTCTGGACTAATGAAAAACTGTTTTTT
TRBJ2-5 TRBD2 . TRBV20-1 CSAQTGGLAGKETQYF TGCAGTGCCCAAACTGGGGGGCTAGCGGGGAAAGAGACCCAGTACTTC
TRBJ1-2 . once TRBV19 CASSTRPRGGYTF TGTGCCAGTAGTACTAGGCCCCGAGGGGGCTACACCTTC
TRBJ2-7 . . TRBV7-9 CAGSSPLRTVAEQYF TGTGCCGGCAGCTCACCACTCCGGACAGTTGCCGAGCAGTACTTC
TRBJ1-5 . many TRBV25-1 CASSGTTGSSSNQPQHF TGTGCCAGCAGTGGAACCACAGGTTCATCTAGCAATCAGCCCCAGCATTTT
TRBJ1-1 TRBD1 many TRBV5-1 CASSLGQGGTEAFF TGTGCCAGCAGTTTGGGACAGGGGGGCACTGAAGCTTTCTTT
TRBJ1-2 . . TRBV7-9 CASSWGVQPFYGYTF TGTGCCAGCAGCTGGGGAGTTCAGCCCTTCTATGGCTACACCTTC
TRBJ2-5 TRBD1 many TRBV12-3/TRBV12-4 CASSLGGQLGTQYF TGTGCCAGCAGTTTAGGGGGACAGCTTGGGACCCAGTACTTC
TRBJ2-7 TRBD1 few TRBV5-1 CASSGYDRAEEQYF TGCGCCAGCAGCGGCTACGACAGGGCGGAGGAGCAGTACTTC
TRBJ1-1 TRBD1 . TRBV11-2 CASSTRDRVNTEAFF TGTGCCAGCAGCACCAGGGACAGGGTGAACACTGAAGCTTTCTTT
TRBJ1-2 . many TRBV29-1 CSAESPGFFEGYTF TGCAGCGCCGAGTCCCCAGGGTTCTTCGAGGGCTACACCTTC
TRBJ2-7 TRBD1 . TRBV11-2 CASSFQGASEQYF TGTGCCAGCAGCTTTCAGGGGGCGTCCGAGCAGTACTTC
TRBJ1-3 TRBD1 many TRBV19 CATKGQNSGNTIYF TGTGCCACAAAGGGACAGAACTCTGGAAACACCATATATTTT
TRBJ1-6 TRBD1 many TRBV6-5 CASSRQGSRSPLHF TGTGCCAGCAGCCGACAGGGAAGCCGTTCACCCCTCCACTTT
TRBJ1-6 . few TRBV4-3 CASSQDLGTSTSSPLHF TGCGCCAGCAGCCAAGATCTAGGGACGTCGACTAGTTCACCCCTCCACTTT
TRBJ1-6 . . TRBV14 CASSHTENSPLHF TGTGCCAGCAGCCACACGGAGAATTCACCCCTCCACTTT
TRBJ1-2 . few TRBV12-3/TRBV12-4 CASALRQGQDGYTF TGTGCCAGCGCCCTTCGGCAGGGGCAGGATGGCTACACCTTC
TRBJ2-2 TRBD1 few TRBV25-1 CAIGRTGQANTGELFF TGTGCCATCGGAAGAACGGGACAGGCGAACACCGGGGAGCTGTTTTTT
TRBJ2-5 TRBD2 . TRBV7-9 CARLLSGGDQETQYF TGTGCCAGACTCCTTAGCGGGGGGGATCAAGAGACCCAGTACTTC
TRBJ1-6 . many TRBV7-8 CASILGSSYNSPLHF TGTGCCAGCATCTTGGGAAGCTCCTATAATTCACCCCTCCACTTT
TRBJ1-5 . many TRBV20-1 CSASSIGALSNQHF TGCAGTGCTAGCTCGATCGGGGCCCTTAGTAACCAGCATTTT
TRBJ1-1 . many TRBV10-1 CASSERGIGEAFF TGCGCCAGCAGTGAACGAGGGATCGGTGAAGCTTTCTTT
TRBJ1-6 . . TRBV7-8 CASSLGKVNSPLHF TGTGCCAGCAGCTTAGGGAAGGTTAATTCACCCCTCCACTTT
TRBJ1-1 . few TRBV5-1 CASSQGPTGVNTEAFF TGCGCCAGCAGCCAAGGACCGACCGGAGTTAACACTGAAGCTTTCTTT
TRBJ1-1 . few TRBV19 CASRIPGMGTEAFF TGTGCCAGTAGGATCCCGGGGATGGGCACTGAAGCTTTCTTT
TRBJ2-7 . . TRBV20-1 CSAPVSYEQYF TGCAGTGCTCCCGTATCCTACGAGCAGTACTTC